A single sample is the source of the 22 T cell receptor beta chains below, sequenced in a study of blood T cell repertoires in COVID-19. TCRdb's table, derived via immunoSEQ multiplex PCR, lists solely in-frame clones and lacks some. Of 43,000 or so clones in the sample, over 75% were seen once. The sequenced sample was peripheral blood. Every receptor here comes from a woman in her sixties or seventies with acute or convalescent COVID-19.

The V call is TRBV11-2, the J call TRBJ1-2; TRBD1 aligns across 7 bases. The germline gives CDR1 SGHAT, CDR2 FQNNGV. This CDR3 contains 15 residues. The trim removed 0 bases at V and 8 bases at J, leaving 9 bases unmatched. The CDR3 DNA is TGTGCCAGCAGCTTAGATATGACAGGGCAGCGCGGCTACACCTTC. Translation gives CASSLDMTGQRGYTF.

This chain connects TRBV10-3 to TRBJ2-3, with a possible D match to TRBD2 (5 bases). V was shortened by 0 bases and J by 6 bases, with 13 bases between the two germline ends. The CDR3 sequence is 15 residues long. Germline-derived CDR1 and CDR2 are ENHRY and SYGVKD. In DNA form, the CDR3 reads TGTGCCATCAGTGAGTCGGGTGGACTCCCGGATACGCAGTATTTT. Amino acids: CAISESGGLPDTQYF.

Written as DNA, the CDR3 is TGTGCCAGCCTTGGATCACAGGGAGGCTACACCTTC. It codes for CASLGSQGGYTF. This sequence joins TRBV27 and TRBJ1-2; a weak D match, TRBD1 (6 bases). This CDR3 spans 12 amino acids. Germline V CDR1 and CDR2: MNHEY, SMNVEV (reference sequence). Trimming took 8 bases from V and 8 from J, leaving 15 bases between them.

The chain employs TRBV11-2 and TRBJ2-3; TRBD2 agrees at 12 bases. The CDR3 runs 17 residues. After removal of 5 bases from V and 1 base from J, the junction contained 7 bases not matched to a gene. CDR1 is SGHAT and CDR2 is FQNNGV in the germline V gene. The CDR3: CASSPRTSGVGTDTQYF. The CDR3 nucleotides are TGTGCCAGCAGCCCGAGGACTAGCGGGGTTGGCACAGATACGCAGTATTTT.

The V and J genes are TRBV11-1 and TRBJ1-5, with D uncertain. Germline loops: CDR1 SGHAT, CDR2 FQDESV (reference sequence). The CDR3 is 13 amino acids. V lost 5 bases to trimming and J lost 7 bases, with 12 bases between them. CDR3 loop: CASSPDSGQPQHF. The CDR3 nucleotides read TGTGCCAGCAGCCCCGATTCGGGGCAGCCCCAGCATTTT.

The CDR3 DNA is TGTGCCAGCAGTTGGGGCGGAGCTTCACCCCTCCACTTT. Its translation is CASSWGGASPLHF. The rearrangement links TRBV27 to TRBJ1-6; weak D call: TRBD1 (5 bases). Germline CDR1 and CDR2: MNHEY and SMNVEV (reference sequence). The V and J ends lost 4 bases and 9 bases respectively, with 10 bases between them. The CDR3 runs to 13 residues.

V is TRBV7-8 and J is TRBJ1-1; TRBD1 matches 8 bases. Germline trimming cut 5 bases from V and 10 bases from J; bases unmatched to any gene: 3. Germline-derived CDR1 and CDR2 are SGHVS and FQNEAQ. The CDR3 length is 11 residues. As DNA, the CDR3 is TGTGCCAGCAGCAAAGGACAGGGAGCTTTCTTT. It specifies CASSKGQGAFF.

The genes are TRBV3-1 (or the pseudogene TRBV3-2) and TRBJ1-2, with D uncertain. The CDR3 sequence is 13 residues long. Trimming pared 4 bases from V and 7 bases from J, leaving 13 bases between. CDR1 and CDR2 (germline): LGHDT, YNNKEL (reference sequence). CDR3 sequence reads: CASSPGLAGGYTF. The CDR3 DNA sequence: TGTGCCAGCAGCCCCGGCTTAGCCGGTGGCTACACCTTC.

This clone was detected only a few times. V is TRBV2 and J is TRBJ2-4; 9 nucleotides align to TRBD1. The junction had 4 bases not matched to a gene; V was cut back by 6 bases and J by 1 base. The germline V gene encodes CDR1 SNHLY and CDR2 FYNNEI. The CDR3 loop spans 15 amino acids. CDR3 DNA: TGTGCCAGCAGGCTACAGGGGGCGGCCAAAAACATTCAGTACTTC. Encoded protein: CASRLQGAAKNIQYF.

The J gene is TRBJ1-4, the V gene TRBV5-1; maybe TRBD1 (6 bases). Trimming stripped 4 bases from V and 7 bases from J, with 17 bases between. This CDR3 contains 15 residues. Germline loops: CDR1 SGHRS, CDR2 YFSETQ. CDR3 sequence: CASSPSGRGVEKLFF. DNA of the CDR3: TGCGCCAGCAGCCCCTCGGGCAGGGGAGTTGAAAAACTGTTTTTT.

This rearrangement joins TRBV4-3 to TRBJ2-7; D possibly corresponds to TRBD1 (6 bases). Trimming removed 0 bases from V and 2 bases from J, with 11 bases in between. The germline CDR1 and CDR2 sequences are LGHNA and YSLEER. The CDR3 loop spans 15 amino acids. The CDR3 DNA reads TGCGCCAGCAGCCAAGAGAGAGGGGGAACCTACGAGCAGTACTTC. This translates into CASSQERGGTYEQYF.

This chain uses TRBV18 with TRBJ2-2; D is uncertain. Germline-derived CDR1 and CDR2 are KGHSH and LQKENI. The CDR3 length is 14 residues. V dropped 8 bases and J dropped 5 bases, with 15 bases sitting between them. The CDR3 region has the DNA TGTGCCAGCCGACAAACGACCGAGACCGGGGAGCTGTTTTTT. It codes for CASRQTTETGELFF.

This chain connects TRBV3-1 (or the pseudogene TRBV3-2) to TRBJ2-5; 11 bases agree with TRBD2. Trimming at V came to 4 bases and at J to 5 bases, leaving 9 bases not matched to a gene. The CDR3 sequence is 16 residues long. Germline V gene lookup returns CDR1 LGHDT and CDR2 YNNKEL (reference sequence). The DNA of the CDR3 is TGTGCCAGCAGCCTTCCCTTAGCGGGGGGGGCTGAGACCCAGTACTTC. This gives the protein CASSLPLAGGAETQYF.

In nucleotides, the CDR3 is TGTGCCAGTAGTGGTGGGACAGGGCTTTATGATGGCTACACCTTC. It specifies CASSGGTGLYDGYTF. This rearrangement joins TRBV19 to TRBJ1-2; TRBD1 aligns across 9 bases. From germline, CDR1 is LNHDA and CDR2 SQIVND (reference sequence). Unmatched junction bases numbered 10, after V lost 5 bases and J lost 6 bases. This CDR3 comprises 15 residues. Full variable domain (outside the CDR3, taken from reference TRBV19 and TRBJ1-2): DGGITQSPKYLFRKEGQNVTLSCEQNLNHDAMYWYRQDPGQGLRLIYYSQIVNDFQKGDIAEGYSVSREKKESFPLTVTSAQKNPTAFYLCASSGGTGLYDGYTFGSGTRLTVV.

The chain combines TRBV25-1 with TRBJ1-2; D call uncertain. The CDR3 has 12 amino acids. Germline V gene sequence: CDR1 MGHDK, CDR2 SYGVNS. V was trimmed by 5 bases and J by 6 bases, leaving 10 bases between them. This chain's CDR3 is CASSWSTNGYTF. CDR3 nucleotide sequence: TGTGCCAGCAGTTGGAGTACGAATGGCTACACCTTC.

This chain joins TRBV7-2 and TRBJ1-2; D ambiguous. The CDR3 length is 14 residues. Trimming removed 1 base at V and 3 bases at J, with 9 bases between. CDR1 is SGHTA, CDR2 FQGNSA, per germline. The CDR3 sequence: CASSLEGGYYGYTF. The CDR3, as DNA: TGTGCCAGCAGCTTAGAGGGAGGGTACTATGGCTACACCTTC.

This clone came up once. V gene TRBV5-6 combines with J gene TRBJ2-6; TRBD2 aligns across 7 bases. The V and J ends lost 2 bases and 3 bases, in that order; junction bases with no gene match: 8. Germline CDR1 reads SGHDT; CDR2 reads YYEEEE. CDR3 length equals 17 residues. The CDR3 nucleotides are TGTGCCAGCAGCTTCAGGCCGGGGGGTAGTGGGGCCAACGTCCTGACTTTC. This encodes CASSFRPGGSGANVLTF.

The sample holds one count of this clone. V is TRBV7-8 and J is TRBJ2-1, with D maybe TRBD1 (7 bases). CDR1 and CDR2 from the germline V gene are SGHVS and FQNEAQ. Trimming left V 7 bases short and J 4 bases short, with 14 bases between. The CDR3 spans 14 residues. CDR3 sequence (DNA): TGTGCCAGCACTCCAGGGGGGTTGTACAATGAGCAGTTCTTC. This translates into CASTPGGLYNEQFF.

This clone has just one count. The CDR3 nucleotides are TGTGCCTGGAGTCCAAAAACCGGGACAGGGAACACTGAAGCTTTCTTT. Protein sequence: CAWSPKTGTGNTEAFF. The genes are TRBV30 and TRBJ1-1, with 8 bases aligning to TRBD1. The CDR3 contains 16 residues. Germline CDR1 reads GTSNPN; CDR2 reads SVGIG (reference sequence). The trim removed 2 bases at V and 1 base at J, leaving 9 bases unmatched.

The chain is built from TRBV5-1 and TRBJ2-1; possible D gene TRBD1, 6 bases. CDR1 SGHRS and CDR2 YFSETQ come from the germline V gene. The CDR3 sequence is 13 residues long. Between the trimmed V and J ends, which lost 4 bases and 5 bases, there was a span of 10 bases. CDR3 nucleotide sequence: TGCGCCAGCAGCGAGGGACAAAACAATGAGCAGTTCTTC. Encoded protein: CASSEGQNNEQFF.

The chain has TRBV5-6 and TRBJ2-3; 7 bases map to TRBD2. J gave up 0 bases and V 0 bases, and 7 bases lay outside the gene matches. Germline V lookup: CDR1 SGHDT, CDR2 YYEEEE. The CDR3 totals 17 residues. The CDR3 sequence: CASSLEYREESTDTQYF. CDR3 DNA: TGTGCCAGCAGCTTGGAGTACCGGGAGGAAAGCACAGATACGCAGTATTTT.

J is TRBJ2-5 and V is TRBV11-1, with unresolved D. The V end lost 4 bases, the J end lost 4 bases, and 13 bases lay between the germline ends. CDR1 and CDR2 (germline): SGHAT, FQDESV (reference sequence). CDR3 length: 14 amino acids. Written as DNA, the CDR3 is TGTGCCAGCAGCTCCAGTCCCGTTCGAGAGACCCAGTACTTC. Translation: CASSSSPVRETQYF.